This TCR beta chain was sequenced in a study of T cells in Graves' hyperthyroidism and ophthalmopathy. This clonotype showed up just a few times. The antigen remains unidentified. Germline V gives CDR1 SNHLY, CDR2 FYNNEI. Between the trimmed V and J ends, which lost 1 base and 10 bases, there was a span of 4 bases. This CDR3 has 10 residues. Overall study findings and caveats: Ophthalmopathy was separated from stable hyperthyroidism by a 13 V-J model. Also found in blood were most expanded thyroid clonotypes above 0.001.

Patients showing uncontrolled infection, other autoimmune disease, pregnancy or lactation were ineligible. Used for diagnoses were clinical symptoms, serum thyroxine and TRAb, thyroid ultrasound and orbital computed tomography. RNA transcripts gave rise to amplified TCR beta CDR3 regions. TCR CDR3 underwent first-round RT-PCR with the HTBI primer set. TCRdb passed the multiplex PCR reads through MiXCR, listing each CDR3 protein once. Of 550,000 to 700,000 distinct CDR3 sequences listed, under 60% were seen once; the top ten hold about 20%. This sequence joins TRBV2 and TRBJ1-1; D remains ambiguous. The origin of this receptor is an adult woman with Graves' disease, either hyperthyroidism or ophthalmopathy (not recorded which). The sequencing sample was made of peripheral blood or thyroid tissue (not recorded which). CDR3 nucleotides: TGTGCCAGCAGTGAAGGGTTAGCTTTCTTT. It codes for CASSEGLAFF.